These T cell receptor beta chains were read from a single sample in a study of blood T cell repertoires in COVID-19. TCRdb's table, derived via immunoSEQ multiplex PCR, lists solely in-frame clones and lacks some. The data contain some 52,000 clones, roughly 90% of them seen just once; the ten biggest clones take up about 15%. Sequencing input: peripheral blood. The receptor source for this set is a human donor with active COVID-19. The donor label of this sample is uncertain. Both conserved end residues are part of each CDR3. A D gene is named only where the DNA matches it firmly. Only part of the rows carry a size: once, few, many, or a class if the clone is expanded.

cdr3_aa cdr3_nt j_call v_call clone_size d_call
CASSVVPTTSRTGAIYF TGTGCCAGCAGCGTAGTTCCAACGACCTCCCGTACAGGAGCCATATATTTT TRBJ1-3 TRBV9 - -
CASSVSLGAGRGGYTF TGTGCCAGCAGCGTTTCCCTCGGGGCAGGGAGGGGTGGCTACACCTTC TRBJ1-2 TRBV9 - -
CASSETKGYDEQYF TGTGCCAGCAGTGAAACAAAGGGGTACGACGAGCAGTACTTC TRBJ2-7 TRBV25-1 - -
CASSQESIPYNEQFF TGTGCCAGCAGCCAAGAGTCAATTCCCTACAATGAGCAGTTCTTC TRBJ2-1 TRBV4-2 - -
CASSQAPSGGYTDTQYF TGCGCCAGCAGCCAGGCACCTAGCGGGGGGTACACAGATACGCAGTATTTT TRBJ2-3 TRBV4-1 - TRBD2
CASSLGLAGGGGRQYF TGTGCCAGCAGCTTAGGGCTAGCGGGCGGAGGAGGAAGGCAGTATTTT TRBJ2-3 TRBV11-1 - TRBD2
CASSLIGQGPDTQYF TGTGCCAGCAGCTTGATTGGACAGGGCCCAGATACGCAGTATTTT TRBJ2-3 TRBV7-2 - TRBD1
CASRGQGSPYEQYF TGTGCCAGCAGGGGACAGGGGAGCCCCTACGAGCAGTACTTC TRBJ2-7 TRBV14 - TRBD1
CASSLSGGRSEQFF TGTGCCAGCAGCTTAAGCGGGGGGAGGAGTGAGCAGTTCTTC TRBJ2-1 TRBV7-3 few TRBD2
CASRRSTNEKLFF TGTGCCAGCAGGCGTTCAACTAATGAAAAACTGTTTTTT TRBJ1-4 TRBV5-4 - -
CAPGQKNEKLFF TGTGCCCCGGGACAGAAGAATGAAAAACTGTTTTTT TRBJ1-4 TRBV7-8 - TRBD1
CASSAAGSGYTF TGTGCCAGCAGCGCAGCAGGGTCCGGCTACACCTTC TRBJ1-2 TRBV6-5 once -
CASKRSWTAFTGELFF TGCGCCAGCAAACGCTCCTGGACAGCATTCACCGGGGAGCTGTTTTTT TRBJ2-2 TRBV5-1 - -
CASSHEPGQGSNYGYTF TGTGCCAGCAGCCATGAACCGGGACAGGGGTCTAACTATGGCTACACCTTC TRBJ1-2 TRBV9 - TRBD1
CEEDRESDTQYF TGTGAGGAGGACAGGGAATCAGATACGCAGTATTTT TRBJ2-3 TRBV21-1 - -
CASTPRTLNTEAFF TGTGCCAGCACCCCCCGGACACTGAACACTGAAGCTTTCTTT TRBJ1-1 TRBV5-5 - -
CASSQHREGEQFF TGTGCCAGCAGCCAACACCGGGAGGGCGAGCAGTTCTTC TRBJ2-1 TRBV11-2 - TRBD2
CAIGKGSVSSYEQYF TGTGCCATCGGTAAAGGGAGCGTGAGCTCCTACGAGCAGTACTTC TRBJ2-7 TRBV10-3 - -
CASSQVDQGKTEAFF TGTGCCAGCAGCCAAGTAGACCAGGGGAAGACTGAAGCTTTCTTT TRBJ1-1 TRBV4-2 once -
CASSDVLGTGQYF TGTGCCAGCAGTGATGTGTTGGGGACAGGGCAGTATTTT TRBJ2-3 TRBV2 - TRBD1
CASSMTGGQADTQYF TGTGCCAGCAGCATGACAGGGGGTCAGGCAGATACGCAGTATTTT TRBJ2-3 TRBV5-4 - TRBD1
CASSPSGVSAQETQYF TGCGCCAGCAGCCCCAGCGGCGTCTCAGCACAAGAGACCCAGTACTTC TRBJ2-5 TRBV5-1 - -
CASSQGTANEKLFF TGCGCCAGCTCACAGGGGACTGCTAATGAAAAACTGTTTTTT TRBJ1-4 TRBV5-1 - TRBD1
CASSFPLAGFLYGYTF TGTGCCAGCAGCTTCCCTCTGGCAGGGTTTCTCTATGGCTACACCTTC TRBJ1-2 TRBV5-6 - -
CASSQETSSYNEQFF TGTGCCAGCAGCCAAGAGACAAGCTCCTACAATGAGCAGTTCTTC TRBJ2-1 TRBV4-2 - -
CASRRQGTSNQPQHF TGTGCCAGCAGACGACAGGGTACCAGCAATCAGCCCCAGCATTTT TRBJ1-5 TRBV6-5 - TRBD1
CASRTRGRAGYTF TGTGCCAGCAGGACAAGGGGCCGCGCTGGCTACACCTTC TRBJ1-2 TRBV12-3/TRBV12-4 - -
CASLSRRGSTEAFF TGTGCCAGCCTCTCCCGCCGGGGAAGCACTGAAGCTTTCTTT TRBJ1-1 TRBV6-6 few -
CATREDAREQYF TGTGCCACCCGCGAGGATGCGCGCGAGCAGTACTTC TRBJ2-7 TRBV24-1 - -
CASSPGTVMNTEAFF TGTGCCAGCAGTCCGGGGACAGTCATGAACACTGAAGCTTTCTTT TRBJ1-1 TRBV2 - TRBD1
CASSQEEDNEQFF TGTGCCAGCAGCCAAGAGGAGGACAATGAGCAGTTCTTC TRBJ2-1 TRBV4-2 - -
CASSRYIGTAYEQYF TGTGCCAGCAGTAGATACATCGGGACAGCTTACGAGCAGTACTTC TRBJ2-7 TRBV2 - TRBD1
CASSPGRNTIYF TGTGCCAGCAGCCCAGGGAGGAACACCATATATTTT TRBJ1-3 TRBV3-1/TRBV3-2 - -
CASSQGDRYYGYTF TGCGCCAGCAGCCAAGGGGACAGATACTATGGCTACACCTTC TRBJ1-2 TRBV5-1 once TRBD1
CASSPGRGRGRHEQYF TGTGCCAGCAGCCCGGGTCGGGGCAGGGGGCGTCATGAGCAGTACTTC TRBJ2-7 TRBV13 - TRBD1
CASGSRGETQYF TGTGCCAGCGGTAGCAGGGGAGAGACCCAGTACTTC TRBJ2-5 TRBV6-5 - -
CASSSGDRVDEQFF TGTGCCAGCAGTAGTGGGGACAGGGTCGATGAGCAGTTCTTC TRBJ2-1 TRBV6-5 - TRBD1
CATSRGRQGPQETQYF TGTGCCACCAGCAGAGGGAGACAGGGGCCCCAAGAGACCCAGTACTTC TRBJ2-5 TRBV15 - TRBD1
CASRTQRGSTDTQYF TGTGCCAGCAGAACCCAGCGGGGGAGCACAGATACGCAGTATTTT TRBJ2-3 TRBV11-2 - TRBD2
CASSLDLAGSYNEQFF TGTGCCAGCAGCTTAGATCTAGCGGGCTCCTACAATGAGCAGTTCTTC TRBJ2-1 TRBV7-3 - TRBD2
CASPLRTGGAHTQYF TGTGCCAGCCCCCTTAGGACGGGGGGGGCACATACGCAGTATTTT TRBJ2-3 TRBV11-2 - TRBD2
CASSSTGGGEKLFF TGTGCCAGCAGCTCGACAGGGGGCGGTGAAAAACTGTTTTTT TRBJ1-4 TRBV7-2 once TRBD1
CATSDAGAGGFSVANEQFF TGTGCCACCAGTGATGCCGGAGCGGGGGGGTTTTCAGTCGCCAATGAGCAGTTCTTC TRBJ2-1 TRBV24-1 - TRBD2
CASTTGGYNEQFF TGTGCCAGCACGACGGGGGGCTACAATGAGCAGTTCTTC TRBJ2-1 TRBV2 - TRBD2
CASSIAGQGAPYEQYF TGTGCCAGCAGCATAGCGGGACAGGGGGCCCCCTACGAGCAGTACTTC TRBJ2-7 TRBV9 - TRBD1
CASSQERVGAYQPQHF TGTGCCAGCAGCCAAGAAAGGGTAGGGGCTTATCAGCCCCAGCATTTT TRBJ1-5 TRBV4-2 few -
CASSNTQVNEQFF TGTGCCAGTAGTAATACACAGGTCAATGAGCAGTTCTTC TRBJ2-1 TRBV19 - -
CSVEKGETGTGSGAFF TGCAGCGTTGAAAAGGGAGAAACCGGGACAGGGTCTGGAGCTTTCTTT TRBJ1-1 TRBV29-1 - TRBD1
CASSLGGQGHQPQHF TGTGCCAGCAGCTTGGGGGGACAGGGGCATCAGCCCCAGCATTTT TRBJ1-5 TRBV5-8 - TRBD1
CASRAGTDNQPQHF TGCGCCAGCAGGGCGGGGACGGACAATCAGCCCCAGCATTTT TRBJ1-5 TRBV5-1 - -
CASQSGSYNSPLHF TGTGCCAGCCAGTCGGGCTCCTATAATTCACCCCTCCACTTT TRBJ1-6 TRBV19 - -
CASRLAGVQETQYF TGCGCCAGCAGACTAGCGGGGGTTCAAGAGACCCAGTACTTC TRBJ2-5 TRBV5-1 few TRBD2
CASSIGTGLREQYF TGTGCCAGCAGCATCGGGACAGGTTTGCGCGAGCAGTACTTC TRBJ2-7 TRBV7-2 - TRBD1
CASSQESSRRGGAIREQYF TGCGCCAGCAGCCAAGAGTCTTCCCGGCGGGGGGGGGCGATTCGTGAGCAGTACTTC TRBJ2-7 TRBV4-1 - TRBD2
CASGPRRGGLNEQFF TGTGCCAGTGGTCCCAGGCGGGGGGGCCTAAATGAGCAGTTCTTC TRBJ2-1 TRBV6-5 - TRBD2
CASSRGFRDRDGNEKLFF TGCGCCAGCAGCCGTGGGTTCCGGGACAGGGACGGGAATGAAAAACTGTTTTTT TRBJ1-4 TRBV4-1 once TRBD1